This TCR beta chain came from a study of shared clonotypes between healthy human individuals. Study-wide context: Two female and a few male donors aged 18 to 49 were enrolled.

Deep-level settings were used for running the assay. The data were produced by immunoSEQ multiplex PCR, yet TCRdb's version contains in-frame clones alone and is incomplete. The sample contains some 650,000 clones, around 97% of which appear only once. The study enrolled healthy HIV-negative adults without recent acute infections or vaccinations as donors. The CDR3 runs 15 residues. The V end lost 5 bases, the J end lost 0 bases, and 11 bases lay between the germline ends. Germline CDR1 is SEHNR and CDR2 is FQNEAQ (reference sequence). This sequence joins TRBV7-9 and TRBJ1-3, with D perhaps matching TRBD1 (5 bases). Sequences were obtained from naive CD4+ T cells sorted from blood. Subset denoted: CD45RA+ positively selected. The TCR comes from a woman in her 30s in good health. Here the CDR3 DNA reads TGTGCCAGCAGCCCCGGGGACCCCTCTGGAAACACCATATATTTT. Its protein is CASSPGDPSGNTIYF.